This TCR beta chain was sequenced during a study of T cells in Graves' hyperthyroidism and ophthalmopathy. Study-wide findings and caveats: In the analysis, a 13 V-J model separated ophthalmopathy from stable hyperthyroidism. Most expanded thyroid clonotypes above 0.001 also appeared in blood.

As regards this clonotype: Antigen: not known.

TCR beta CDR3 sequences were amplified from RNA transcripts. Primed by the HTBI set, a first-round RT-PCR was run on the TCR CDR3. A single record per CDR3 protein comes from TCRdb applying MiXCR to the multiplex PCR reads. The top ten hold about 18% of the sample, which has 300,000 to 400,000 distinct CDR3 sequences, approximately 14% seen once. Germline V gene sequence: CDR1 LNHNV, CDR2 YYDKDF (reference sequence). V lost 0 bases and J lost 1, with 7 bases in between. The CDR3 loop spans 15 amino acids. Enrolled ophthalmopathy patients presented with a Clinical Activity Score of at least 3, a NOSPECS grade of at least 4, and disease duration under 3 months. The PBMCs had their origin in 7.5 to 10 ml of fresh peripheral blood.

Input material: blood. The chain is built from TRBV15 and TRBJ1-3; D is unresolved. The receptor was derived from a woman younger than 45 with Graves' ophthalmopathy. This chain's CDR3 is CATSREWGSGNTIYF. The CDR3 bases are TGTGCCACCAGCAGAGAATGGGGTTCTGGAAACACCATATATTTT.